This TCR beta chain stems from a study of spatial heterogeneity in lung cancer. J lost 6 bases, V lost 4 bases, and 8 bases had no gene match. The CDR3 loop spans 14 amino acids. The V gene's germline CDR1 is MNHEY and CDR2 SVGAGI. Described time point: sample taken at primary tumor resection. From tumor, nontumor lung or frozen PBMC, whole RNA was taken unsorted for sequencing. TCRdb re-analysed the 5' RACE reads in MiXCR, keeping a single row per CDR3 protein. The sample has 10,000 to 15,000 distinct CDR3 sequences, around 4.1% seen once. Sample share makes this clonotype large. The V and J genes are TRBV6-5 and TRBJ1-1; 7 bases map to TRBD1. Material: PBMCs, obtained at surgery. The sequence derives from a male donor with early-stage non-small cell lung cancer. The CDR3 bases are TGTGCCAGCAGTTTGACAGGGAAGGGCTCTGAAGCTTTCTTT. This codes for CASSLTGKGSEAFF.